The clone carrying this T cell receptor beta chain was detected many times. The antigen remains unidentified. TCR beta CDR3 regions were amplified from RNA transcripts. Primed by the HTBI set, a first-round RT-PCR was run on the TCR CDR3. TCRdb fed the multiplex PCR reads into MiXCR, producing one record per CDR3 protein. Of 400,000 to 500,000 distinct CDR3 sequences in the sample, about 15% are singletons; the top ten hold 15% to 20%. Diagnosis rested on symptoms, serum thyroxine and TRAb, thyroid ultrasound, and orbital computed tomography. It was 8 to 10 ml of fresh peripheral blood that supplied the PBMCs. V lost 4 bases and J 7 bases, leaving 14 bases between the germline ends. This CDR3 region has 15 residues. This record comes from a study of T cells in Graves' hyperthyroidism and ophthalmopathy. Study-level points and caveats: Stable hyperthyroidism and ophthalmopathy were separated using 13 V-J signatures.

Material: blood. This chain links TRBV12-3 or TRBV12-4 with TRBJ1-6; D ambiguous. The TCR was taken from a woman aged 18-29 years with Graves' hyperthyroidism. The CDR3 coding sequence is TGTGCCAGCAGTTCGGAAATATATCCCAATTCACCCCTCCACTTT. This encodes CASSSEIYPNSPLHF.